These 9 T cell receptor beta chains originate from one sample sequenced in a study of shared clonotypes between healthy human individuals. Sequenced by immunoSEQ multiplex PCR; TCRdb stores in-frame clones only, minus some. The table shows nearly 500,000 clones, with around 80% occurring only once. The sample was PBMCs. The receptors come from a woman in her thirties or forties in good health. Some clones in this sample may be carry-over from other donors' samples.

This clone was seen a few times. The identical CDR3 is also encoded by other nucleotide sequences in the sample. The chain combines TRBV5-5 with TRBJ1-1, with D possibly TRBD1 on 6 matching bases. The CDR3 contains 15 residues. Trimming pared 0 bases from V and 1 base from J, leaving 10 bases between. The germline V gene has CDR1 SGHKS and CDR2 YYEKEE (reference sequence). The CDR3 DNA sequence: TGTGCCAGCAGCTTGGTTGGACAGAAGAACACTGAAGCTTTCTTT. This gives the protein CASSLVGQKNTEAFF.

The chain links TRBV7-3 to TRBJ1-1, with D possibly matching TRBD1 (5 bases). Trimming cost V 2 bases and J 5 bases, with 15 bases left between them. This CDR3 contains 15 residues. Germline CDR1 and CDR2: SGHTA and FQGTGA. The CDR3 loop is CASSLYGGGRTEAFF. DNA for the CDR3: TGTGCCAGCAGCTTATACGGGGGAGGGAGGACTGAAGCTTTCTTT.

The V and J genes are TRBV27 and TRBJ2-6, with D maybe TRBD2 (6 bases). The CDR3 has 20 amino acids. V was clipped by 3 bases and J by 4 bases, with 25 bases between them. Per germline, CDR1 MNHEY and CDR2 SMNVEV (reference sequence). DNA of the CDR3: TGTGCCAGCAGTTTTCGACCGGGAGACACCGACTTGTCAGGGGCCAACGTCCTGACTTTC. Translated: CASSFRPGDTDLSGANVLTF.

This rearrangement joins TRBV7-9 to TRBJ2-7, with TRBD1 as a possible D gene (6 bases). The CDR3 runs 14 residues. Deletions cut 5 bases from V and 3 bases from J, with 14 bases between. The germline V gene encodes CDR1 SEHNR and CDR2 FQNEAQ (reference sequence). The CDR3 DNA is TGTGCCAGCAGCCCTGGGGGCATGGGCTACGAGCAGTACTTC. Translated: CASSPGGMGYEQYF.

The V gene is TRBV9, the J gene TRBJ2-1; no firm D call. Germline CDR1 is SGDLS and CDR2 is YYNGEE. V was clipped by 5 bases and J by 3 bases, with 15 bases between them. The CDR3 runs 15 residues. CDR3 sequence: CASSDVERSYNEQFF. CDR3 bases: TGTGCCAGCAGTGACGTGGAGAGAAGCTACAATGAGCAGTTCTTC. The entire variable domain, with the rest obtained from reference TRBV9 and TRBJ2-1, is as follows: DSGVTQTPKHLITATGQRVTLRCSPRSGDLSVYWYQQSLDQGLQFLIQYYNGEERAKGNILERFSAQQFPDLHSELNLSSLELGDSALYFCASSDVERSYNEQFFGPGTRLTVL.

The V gene is TRBV7-9, the J gene TRBJ1-5; maybe TRBD1 (5 bases). The CDR3 totals 15 residues. Germline CDR1 SEHNR, CDR2 FQNEAQ (reference sequence). V was shortened by 1 base and J by 4 bases, with 11 bases between the two germline ends. The CDR3 DNA reads as TGTGCCAGCAGCTTAGACGGGGGACCGAATCAGCCCCAGCATTTT. Translating it yields CASSLDGGPNQPQHF.

The genes are TRBV4-1 and TRBJ1-5; the D is unclear. The germline CDR1 and CDR2 sequences are MGHRA and YSYEKL. The V end was cut by 0 bases, the J end by 2 bases, with 11 bases between. CDR3 length equals 16 residues. CDR3 sequence reads: CASSQDLAGRNQPQHF. CDR3 bases: TGCGCCAGCAGCCAAGATTTGGCAGGACGCAATCAGCCCCAGCATTTT.

Remarks on this clone: A much larger clone is a single base away; this may be a read error. Other nucleotide sequences in the sample specify the same CDR3. V usage is TRBV30 and J usage is TRBJ1-5; possibly TRBD1 for D (5 bases). V shed 1 base and J shed 2 bases, with 6 bases lying between them. Germline values: CDR1 GTSNPN, CDR2 SVGIG (reference sequence). The CDR3 has 13 residues. CDR3: CAWSEGGNQPQHF. The CDR3 nucleotides read TGTGCCTGGAGTGAAGGGGGCAATCAGCCCCAGCATTTT. Combining the CDR3 with reference TRBV30 and TRBJ1-5 gives the whole variable domain SQTIHQWPATLVQPVGSPLSLECTVEGTSNPNLYWYRQAAGRGLQLLFYSVGIGQISSEVPQNLSASRPQDRQFILSSKKLLLSDSGFYLCAWSEGGNQPQHFGDGTRLSIL.

J is TRBJ1-6 and V is TRBV7-2; D is uncertain. The CDR3 is 13 residues long. V lost 10 bases and J 8 bases, leaving 15 bases between the germline ends. The germline V gene encodes CDR1 SGHTA and CDR2 FQGNSA. The CDR3 DNA sequence: TGTGCCACCCTCCGGTACGGGCATTCACCCCTCCACTTT. Its translation is CATLRYGHSPLHF. The whole variable domain, remainder taken from reference TRBV7-2 and TRBJ1-6, is GAGVSQSPSNKVTEKGKDVELRCDPISGHTALYWYRQSLGQGLEFLIYFQGNSAPDKSGLPSDRFSAERTGGSVSTLTIQRTQQEDSAVYLCATLRYGHSPLHFGNGTRLTVT.